This T cell receptor (beta chain) was sequenced during a study of T-cell memory formation after mild COVID-19. TCRdb itself ran the 5' RACE reads through MiXCR, one entry per CDR3 protein. This table has roughly 550,000 distinct CDR3 sequences, 20% appearing once. Germline lookup yields CDR1 SGHAT and CDR2 FQNNGV. The CDR3 spans 15 residues. Trimming removed 5 bases from V and 2 bases from J, with 13 bases in between. The receptor was derived from an adult woman who had mild COVID-19 (a few samples of this study predate the infection). Cell type and time point are not known. Source material: PBMCs or a T cell subset sorted from them (not recorded which). The V and J genes are TRBV11-2 and TRBJ2-1; tentatively, D is TRBD2 (6 bases). CDR3 region: CASSPVGGTYNEQFF. The CDR3, as DNA: TGTGCCAGCAGCCCCGTTGGGGGGACCTACAATGAGCAGTTCTTC.